This TCR beta chain comes out of a study of shared clonotypes between healthy human individuals. This table comes from immunoSEQ multiplex PCR, and its TCRdb copy is limited to in-frame clones, with some not included. The data show about 2 million clones, over 85% seen once. The CDR3 has 15 residues. Germline loops: CDR1 KGHSH, CDR2 LQKENI. Trimming took 2 bases from V and 0 from J, leaving 7 bases between them. Sample: naive CD4+ T cells sorted from blood. Regarding subset: CD45RA+ positively selected. The chain couples TRBV18 to TRBJ1-4; possible D gene TRBD1, 5 bases. The sequence was collected from a man between 18 and 35 years old in good health. Here the CDR3 reads CASSPGGATNEKLFF. The CDR3 nucleotides read TGTGCCAGCTCACCAGGAGGGGCAACTAATGAAAAACTGTTTTTT.